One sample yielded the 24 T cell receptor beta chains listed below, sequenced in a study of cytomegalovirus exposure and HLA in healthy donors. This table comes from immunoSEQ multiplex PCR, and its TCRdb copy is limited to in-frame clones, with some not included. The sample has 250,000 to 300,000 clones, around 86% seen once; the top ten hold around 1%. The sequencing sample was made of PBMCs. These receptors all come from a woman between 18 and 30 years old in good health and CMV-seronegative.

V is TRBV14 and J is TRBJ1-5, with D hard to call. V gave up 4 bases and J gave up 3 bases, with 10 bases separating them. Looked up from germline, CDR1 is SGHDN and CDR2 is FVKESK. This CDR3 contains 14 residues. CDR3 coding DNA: TGTGCCAGCAGCCCAACGGCGGACAATCAGCCCCAGCATTTT. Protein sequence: CASSPTADNQPQHF.

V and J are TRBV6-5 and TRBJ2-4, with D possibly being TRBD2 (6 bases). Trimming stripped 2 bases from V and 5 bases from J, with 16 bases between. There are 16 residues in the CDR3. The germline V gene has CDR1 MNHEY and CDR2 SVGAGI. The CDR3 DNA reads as TGTGCCAGCAGTTACGGGGTGGCGGGAAACCAAAACATTCAGTACTTC. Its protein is CASSYGVAGNQNIQYF.

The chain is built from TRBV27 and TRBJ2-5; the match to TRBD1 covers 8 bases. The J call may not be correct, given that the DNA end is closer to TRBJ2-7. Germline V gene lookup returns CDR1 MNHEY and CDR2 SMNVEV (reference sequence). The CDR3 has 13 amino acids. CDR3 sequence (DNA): TGTGCCAGCGGACAGGGAAGCTCCTACGAGCAGTACTTC. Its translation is CASGQGSSYEQYF.

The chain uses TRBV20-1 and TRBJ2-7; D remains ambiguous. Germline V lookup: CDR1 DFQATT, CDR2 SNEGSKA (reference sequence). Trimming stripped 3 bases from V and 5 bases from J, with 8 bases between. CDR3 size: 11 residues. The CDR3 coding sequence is TGCAGTGCTAGGGCCACACACGAGCAGTACTTC. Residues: CSARATHEQYF.

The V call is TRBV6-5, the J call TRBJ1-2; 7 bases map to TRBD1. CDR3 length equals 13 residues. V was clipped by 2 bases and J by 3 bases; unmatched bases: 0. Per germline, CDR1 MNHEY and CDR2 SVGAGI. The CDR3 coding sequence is TGTGCCAGCAGTTACACAGGGGACTATGGCTACACCTTC. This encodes CASSYTGDYGYTF.

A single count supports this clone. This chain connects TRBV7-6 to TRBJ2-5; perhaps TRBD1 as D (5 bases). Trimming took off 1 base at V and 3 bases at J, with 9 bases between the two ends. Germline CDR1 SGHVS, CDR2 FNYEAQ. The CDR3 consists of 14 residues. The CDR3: CASSLGATEETQYF. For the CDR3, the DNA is TGTGCCAGCAGCTTAGGCGCGACAGAAGAGACCCAGTACTTC.

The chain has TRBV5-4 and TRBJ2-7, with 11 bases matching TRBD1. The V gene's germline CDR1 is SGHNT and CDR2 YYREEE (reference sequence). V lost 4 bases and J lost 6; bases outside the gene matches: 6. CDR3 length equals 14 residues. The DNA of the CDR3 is TGTGCCAGCAGCCGGGACAGGGGGGCTGGCGAGCAGTACTTC. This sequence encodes CASSRDRGAGEQYF.

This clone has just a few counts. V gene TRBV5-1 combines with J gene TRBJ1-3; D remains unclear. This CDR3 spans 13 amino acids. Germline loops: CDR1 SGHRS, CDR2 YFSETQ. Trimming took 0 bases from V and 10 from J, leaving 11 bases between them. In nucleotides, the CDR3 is TGCGCCAGCAGCTTGGAGGCGGCACGGACCATATATTTT. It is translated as CASSLEAARTIYF.

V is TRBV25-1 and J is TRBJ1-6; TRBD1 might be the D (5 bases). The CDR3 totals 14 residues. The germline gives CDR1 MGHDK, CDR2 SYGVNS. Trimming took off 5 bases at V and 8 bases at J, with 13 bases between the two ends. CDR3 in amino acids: CASSRPTGDSPLHF. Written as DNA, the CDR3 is TGTGCCAGCAGTCGCCCCACGGGGGATTCACCCCTCCACTTT. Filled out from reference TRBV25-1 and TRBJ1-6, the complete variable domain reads EADIYQTPRYLVIGTGKKITLECSQTMGHDKMYWYQQDPGMELHLIHYSYGVNSTEKGDLSSESTVSRIRTEHFPLTLESARPSHTSQYLCASSRPTGDSPLHFGNGTRLTVT.

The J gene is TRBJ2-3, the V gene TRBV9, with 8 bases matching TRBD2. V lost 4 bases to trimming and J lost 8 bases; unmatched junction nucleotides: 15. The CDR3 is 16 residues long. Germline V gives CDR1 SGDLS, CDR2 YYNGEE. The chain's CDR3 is CASSLRLAHPPGTQYF. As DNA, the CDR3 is TGTGCCAGCAGCCTCCGACTAGCGCACCCCCCGGGTACGCAGTATTTT.

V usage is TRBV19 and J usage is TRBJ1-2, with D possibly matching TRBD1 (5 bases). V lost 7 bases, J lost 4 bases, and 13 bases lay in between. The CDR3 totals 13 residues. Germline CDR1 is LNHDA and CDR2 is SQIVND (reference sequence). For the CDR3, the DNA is TGTGCCAGTAAGCAGGGAAATGGCTATGGCTACACCTTC. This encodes CASKQGNGYGYTF.

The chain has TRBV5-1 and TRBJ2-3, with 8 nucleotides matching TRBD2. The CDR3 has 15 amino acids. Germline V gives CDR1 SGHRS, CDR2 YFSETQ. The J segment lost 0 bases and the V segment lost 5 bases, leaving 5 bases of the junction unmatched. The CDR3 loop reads CASRASGPSTDTQYF. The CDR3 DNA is TGCGCCAGCAGAGCTAGCGGGCCTAGCACAGATACGCAGTATTTT.

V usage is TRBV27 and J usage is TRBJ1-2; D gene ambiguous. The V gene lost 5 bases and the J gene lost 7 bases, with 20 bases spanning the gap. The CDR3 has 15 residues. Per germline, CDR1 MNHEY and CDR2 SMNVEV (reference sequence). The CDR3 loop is CASSPYMTGSGGYTF. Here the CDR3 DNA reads TGTGCCAGCAGTCCCTATATGACCGGGTCGGGTGGCTACACCTTC.

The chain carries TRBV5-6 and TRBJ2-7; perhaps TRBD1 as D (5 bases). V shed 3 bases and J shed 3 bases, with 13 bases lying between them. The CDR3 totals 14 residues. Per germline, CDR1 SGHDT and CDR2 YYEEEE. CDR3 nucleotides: TGTGCCAGCAGCTCTGACAGACCATACTACGAGCAGTACTTC. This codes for CASSSDRPYYEQYF.

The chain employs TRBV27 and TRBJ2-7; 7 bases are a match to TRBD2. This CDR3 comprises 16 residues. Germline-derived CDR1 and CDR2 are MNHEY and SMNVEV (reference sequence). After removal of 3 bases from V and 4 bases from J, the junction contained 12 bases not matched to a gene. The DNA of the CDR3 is TGTGCCAGCAGTTTGGGGGTGGGACGGGGACTATACGAGCAGTACTTC. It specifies CASSLGVGRGLYEQYF.

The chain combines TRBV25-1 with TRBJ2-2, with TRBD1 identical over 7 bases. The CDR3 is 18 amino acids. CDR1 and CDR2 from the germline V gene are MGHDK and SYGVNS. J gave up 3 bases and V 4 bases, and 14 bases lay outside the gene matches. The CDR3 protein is CASSGHRDSYFHTGELFF. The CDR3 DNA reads TGTGCCAGCAGTGGACACCGGGACAGTTACTTTCACACCGGGGAGCTGTTTTTT.

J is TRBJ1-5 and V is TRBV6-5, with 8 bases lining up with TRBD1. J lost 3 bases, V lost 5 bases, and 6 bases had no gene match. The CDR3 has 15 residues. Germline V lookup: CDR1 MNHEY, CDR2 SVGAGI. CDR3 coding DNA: TGTGCCAGCAGTCGAGGGACAGGTACCAATCAGCCCCAGCATTTT. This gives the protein CASSRGTGTNQPQHF.

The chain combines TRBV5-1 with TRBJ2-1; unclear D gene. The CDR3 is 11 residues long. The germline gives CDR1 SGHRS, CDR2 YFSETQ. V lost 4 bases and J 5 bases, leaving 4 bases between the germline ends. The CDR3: CASSLNNEQFF. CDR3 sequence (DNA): TGCGCCAGCAGCCTAAACAATGAGCAGTTCTTC. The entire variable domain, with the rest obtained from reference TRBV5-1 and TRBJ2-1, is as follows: KAGVTQTPRYLIKTRGQQVTLSCSPISGHRSVSWYQQTPGQGLQFLFEYFSETQRNKGNFPGRFSGRQFSNSRSEMNVSTLELGDSALYLCASSLNNEQFFGPGTRLTVL.

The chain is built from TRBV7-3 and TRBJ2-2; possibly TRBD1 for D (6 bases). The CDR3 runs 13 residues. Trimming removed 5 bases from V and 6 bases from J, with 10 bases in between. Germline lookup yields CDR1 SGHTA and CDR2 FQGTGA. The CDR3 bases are TGTGCCAGCAGCAACAGGGTTGCCGGGGAGCTGTTTTTT. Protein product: CASSNRVAGELFF.

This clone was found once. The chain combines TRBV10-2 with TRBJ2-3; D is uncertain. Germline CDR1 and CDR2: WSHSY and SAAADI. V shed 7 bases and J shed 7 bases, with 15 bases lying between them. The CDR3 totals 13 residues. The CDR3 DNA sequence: TGCGCCAGCACTCCCGGCGGTATACATACGCAGTATTTT. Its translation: CASTPGGIHTQYF.

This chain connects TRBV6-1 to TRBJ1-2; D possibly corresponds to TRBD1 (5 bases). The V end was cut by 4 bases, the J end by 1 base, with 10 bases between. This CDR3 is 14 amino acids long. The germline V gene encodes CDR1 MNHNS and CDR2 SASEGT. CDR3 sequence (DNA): TGTGCCAGCAGTGGGGCAGGGCATAACTATGGCTACACCTTC. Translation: CASSGAGHNYGYTF.

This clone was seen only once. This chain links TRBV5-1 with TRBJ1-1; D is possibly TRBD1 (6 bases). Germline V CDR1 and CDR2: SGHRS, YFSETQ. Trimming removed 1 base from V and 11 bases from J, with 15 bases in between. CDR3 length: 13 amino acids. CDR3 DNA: TGCGCCAGCAGCTTGTACAACAGGGCCTTGGCTTTCTTT. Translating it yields CASSLYNRALAFF.

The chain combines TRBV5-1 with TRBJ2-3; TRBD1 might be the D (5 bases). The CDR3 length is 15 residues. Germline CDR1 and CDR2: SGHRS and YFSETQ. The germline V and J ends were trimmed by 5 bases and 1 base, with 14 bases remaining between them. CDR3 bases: TGCGCCAGCAGGCAGGGATTCGAGGGCACAGATACGCAGTATTTT. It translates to CASRQGFEGTDTQYF.

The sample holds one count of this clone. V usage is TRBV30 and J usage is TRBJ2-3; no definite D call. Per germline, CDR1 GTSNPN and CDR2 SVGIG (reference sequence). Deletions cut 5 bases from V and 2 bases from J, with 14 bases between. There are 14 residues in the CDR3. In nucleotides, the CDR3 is TGTGCCTGGTGCTTTTTAGCTAACACAGATACGCAGTATTTT. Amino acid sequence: CAWCFLANTDTQYF.